This T cell receptor beta chain is drawn from a study of spatial heterogeneity in lung cancer. Study details: In tumor regions, TCR transcript counts tracked strongly with a T cell module score from matched bulk RNA-seq. Overall study results and limits: Tumor T-cell coverage was an estimated 7% or so for alpha and 13% for beta chains. Within tumors, counts of expanded alpha and beta TCRs tracked tumor mutation counts.

The length of the CDR3 is 12 residues. The germline V and J ends were trimmed by 4 bases and 5 bases, with 8 bases remaining between them. Germline V gene data show CDR1 as SGHDN and CDR2 as FVKESK. This clonotype is medium-sized in the sample. What it binds is not known. Time point specified: sample taken at primary tumor resection. TCRdb re-called the 5' RACE reads with MiXCR, one entry per CDR3 protein. This sample has 8,200 or so distinct CDR3 sequences, with around 7% found just once. Specimen: lung tumor tissue, collected at surgery. The chain has TRBV14 and TRBJ2-5; possibly TRBD1 for D (6 bases). This TCR was sampled from a male donor with early-stage non-small cell lung cancer. DNA for the CDR3: TGTGCCAGCAGCCCGCAGGGGGAGACCCAGTACTTC. As protein: CASSPQGETQYF. The full variable domain, rest sourced from reference TRBV14 and TRBJ2-5, is EAGVTQFPSHSVIEKGQTVTLRCDPISGHDNLYWYRRVMGKEIKFLLHFVKESKQDESGMPNNRFLAERTGGTYSTLKVQPAELEDSGVYFCASSPQGETQYFGPGTRLLVL.